Presented here are 22 T cell receptor beta chains from one specimen sequenced in a study of blood T cell repertoires in COVID-19 (dated by TCRdb to 2020 to 2022). Library method: the immunoSEQ multiplex PCR assay. The table was pulled from immuneACCESS by TCRdb, which kept in-frame rearrangements only. Such tables lose some clones; where checked, under half of the loss comes from unresolved V genes, and the rest has no known cause. Within this sample are some 160,000 clones, with around four fifths of them counted one time only. Roughly 6.8% of the sample rests with the top ten. The specimen was peripheral blood. The receptor source for this set is a man between 65 and 85 years old with active or convalescent COVID-19.

Comment on this clone: Within the sample, other DNA sequences also encode this same CDR3. The rearrangement joins TRBV18 to TRBJ2-1; the D is unclear. Germline CDR1 is KGHSH and CDR2 is LQKENI. Trimming pared 3 bases from V and 4 bases from J, leaving 7 bases between. CDR3 length: 13 residues. CDR3 in amino acids: CASSPTGYNEQFF. DNA for the CDR3: TGTGCCAGCTCACCTACGGGTTACAATGAGCAGTTCTTC.

By proportion, this clone is medium-sized. The chain couples TRBV29-1 to TRBJ2-5, with 10 bases fitting TRBD2. Germline lookup yields CDR1 SQVTM and CDR2 ANQGSEA. The CDR3 spans 13 residues. The CDR3 protein is CSSTGLATETQYF. Written as DNA, the CDR3 is TGCAGTAGTACGGGACTAGCGACCGAGACCCAGTACTTC.

This clone was picked up one time. The chain has TRBV27 and TRBJ1-5, with TRBD1 matching 7 bases. V was clipped by 4 bases and J by 3 bases; unmatched bases: 3. The CDR3 runs 14 residues. Germline V gene sequence: CDR1 MNHEY, CDR2 SMNVEV (reference sequence). CDR3 sequence reads: CASSSGQFNQPQHF. The CDR3 DNA is TGTGCCAGCAGTTCGGGACAGTTCAATCAGCCCCAGCATTTT.

The genes are TRBV6-1 and TRBJ2-1; 7 bases agree with TRBD1. The trim removed 2 bases at V and 2 bases at J, leaving 6 bases unmatched. The length of the CDR3 is 16 residues. Per the germline V gene, CDR1 is MNHNS and CDR2 is SASEGT. DNA of the CDR3: TGTGCCAGCAGTGAATTTGAGGGGGCGGCCTACAATGAGCAGTTCTTC. Residues: CASSEFEGAAYNEQFF.

The chain employs TRBV7-6 and TRBJ1-2; D might be TRBD1 (6 bases). The CDR3 is 16 residues long. Germline lookup yields CDR1 SGHVS and CDR2 FNYEAQ. The V end was cut by 0 bases, the J end by 1 base, with 12 bases between. CDR3 sequence reads: CASSLAMPGDNYGYTF. For the CDR3, the DNA is TGTGCCAGCAGCTTAGCTATGCCAGGGGATAACTATGGCTACACCTTC.

The J gene is TRBJ2-2, the V gene TRBV18, with TRBD1 matching over 8 bases. The CDR3 is made up of 16 amino acids. Germline lookup yields CDR1 KGHSH and CDR2 LQKENI. Trimming removed 5 bases from V and 5 bases from J; junction bases left unmatched: 10. The CDR3 coding sequence is TGTGCCAGCTCATCCCCAGGGGGCCGAGATACCGGGGAGCTGTTTTTT. Amino acid sequence: CASSSPGGRDTGELFF.

This chain connects TRBV5-1 to TRBJ1-1, with D possibly being TRBD1 (6 bases). Trimming took off 0 bases at V and 5 bases at J, with 11 bases between the two ends. The germline V gene encodes CDR1 SGHRS and CDR2 YFSETQ. CDR3 length: 14 amino acids. CDR3 sequence reads: CASSLEGDWTEAFF. The CDR3 nucleotides are TGCGCCAGCAGCTTGGAGGGGGATTGGACTGAAGCTTTCTTT.

This chain links TRBV6-5 with TRBJ2-5, with 10 bases lining up with TRBD2. There are 15 residues in the CDR3. V gave up 0 bases and J gave up 7 bases; unmatched junction bases: 5. The germline V gene encodes CDR1 MNHEY and CDR2 SVGAGI. CDR3 protein: CASSYSLAGSLTQYF. The DNA of the CDR3 is TGTGCCAGCAGTTACTCACTAGCGGGGTCATTGACCCAGTACTTC.

This chain joins TRBV12-3 or TRBV12-4 and TRBJ1-3; a weak D match, TRBD1 (6 bases). Trimming pared 8 bases from V and 2 bases from J, leaving 10 bases between. There are 13 residues in the CDR3. For the CDR3, the DNA is TGTGCCAGCGGTCAGGGGCCTGGAAACACCATATATTTT. It encodes CASGQGPGNTIYF.

The chain is built from TRBV30 and TRBJ2-1, with 8 bases fitting TRBD2. J gave up 8 bases and V 3 bases, and 12 bases lay outside the gene matches. The germline CDR1 and CDR2 sequences are GTSNPN and SVGIG (reference sequence). The CDR3 totals 15 residues. The DNA for the CDR3 is TGTGCCTGGAGGTCGTACAGCGGGAGTAAGGATGAGCAGTTCTTC. This codes for CAWRSYSGSKDEQFF.

This sequence joins TRBV19 and TRBJ2-6; D may be TRBD2 (6 bases). Trimming took 2 bases from V and 0 from J, leaving 11 bases between them. Germline CDR1 reads LNHDA; CDR2 reads SQIVND (reference sequence). The CDR3 runs 17 residues. The CDR3 loop is CASSISGRTSGANVLTF. The CDR3 nucleotides read TGTGCCAGTAGTATAAGTGGGAGGACCTCTGGGGCCAACGTCCTGACTTTC.

The V call is TRBV2, the J call TRBJ2-7; unclear D gene. The ends were cut back, 3 bases at V and 3 bases at J, with 9 bases in the middle. The CDR3 loop spans 13 amino acids. Germline CDR1 SNHLY, CDR2 FYNNEI. CDR3 loop: CASSDLLSYEQYF. DNA for the CDR3: TGTGCCAGCAGTGACTTACTTAGCTACGAGCAGTACTTC.

The CDR3 sequence is CASTGVNEDEQYF. The DNA for the CDR3 is TGTGCCAGCACCGGGGTGAACGAGGACGAGCAGTACTTC. The genes are TRBV2 and TRBJ2-7, with D possibly TRBD2 on 5 matching bases. CDR3 size: 13 residues. Trimming left V 7 bases short and J 5 bases short, with 15 bases between. Germline V gene sequence: CDR1 SNHLY, CDR2 FYNNEI.

The chain is built from TRBV19 and TRBJ1-6, with 11 nucleotides matching TRBD1. The CDR3 has 15 residues. From germline, CDR1 is LNHDA and CDR2 SQIVND (reference sequence). After removal of 7 bases from V and 10 bases from J, the junction contained 9 bases not matched to a gene. The CDR3 protein is CASNSDGTGGSPLHF. The CDR3 DNA follows: TGTGCCAGTAACTCAGACGGGACAGGGGGATCACCCCTCCACTTT. Supplemented by reference TRBV19 and TRBJ1-6, the full variable domain reads DGGITQSPKYLFRKEGQNVTLSCEQNLNHDAMYWYRQDPGQGLRLIYYSQIVNDFQKGDIAEGYSVSREKKESFPLTVTSAQKNPTAFYLCASNSDGTGGSPLHFGNGTRLTVT.

V usage is TRBV12-3 or TRBV12-4 and J usage is TRBJ2-3; 7 nucleotides line up with TRBD1. This CDR3 spans 13 amino acids. The junction had 3 bases not matched to a gene; V was cut back by 6 bases and J by 3 bases. The CDR3 loop is CASRLTGTDTQYF. The CDR3 bases are TGTGCCAGCAGGCTGACAGGGACAGATACGCAGTATTTT.

The chain combines TRBV5-1 with TRBJ2-5; 11 nucleotides agree with TRBD2. The CDR3 has 16 amino acids. The V gene's germline CDR1 is SGHRS and CDR2 YFSETQ. With V trimmed by 1 base and J by 5 bases, 7 bases remained unmatched. The CDR3 loop is CASSLQPSGGKETQYF. The DNA of the CDR3 is TGCGCCAGCAGCTTGCAACCTAGCGGGGGGAAGGAGACCCAGTACTTC.

The CDR3 sequence is CASSGDHGTGMNTEAFF. Here the CDR3 DNA reads TGTGCCAGCAGCGGGGATCACGGGACTGGCATGAACACTGAAGCTTTCTTT. The rearrangement joins TRBV5-4 to TRBJ1-1; a weak D match, TRBD1 (5 bases). CDR1 and CDR2 (germline): SGHNT, YYREEE (reference sequence). The CDR3 is 17 residues long. V was pared by 4 bases and J by 0 bases, with 19 bases between.

CDR3 amino acids: CASTLGGMLYEQYF. DNA of the CDR3: TGTGCCAGCACCTTGGGGGGGATGCTTTACGAGCAGTACTTC. The chain employs TRBV2 and TRBJ2-7; the match to TRBD2 covers 7 bases. Germline CDR1 SNHLY, CDR2 FYNNEI. The CDR3 loop spans 14 amino acids. V was pared by 7 bases and J by 4 bases, with 10 bases of the junction left unmatched.

This clone was seen a few times. The chain uses TRBV29-1 and TRBJ2-7, with 8 nucleotides matching TRBD1. J lost 4 bases, V lost 7 bases, and 9 bases had no gene match. This CDR3 is 13 amino acids long. Germline CDR1 is SQVTM and CDR2 is ANQGSEA. DNA of the CDR3: TGCAGCGCTCTGACTACAGGGGGTTACGAGCAGTACTTC. Protein: CSALTTGGYEQYF.

This clone was seen a single time. The chain couples TRBV4-3 to TRBJ1-1; D remains unclear. Germline CDR1 is LGHNA and CDR2 is YSLEER. V was shortened by 0 bases and J by 4 bases, with 9 bases between the two germline ends. CDR3 length: 14 residues. CDR3 residues: CASSQDPESTEAFF. The CDR3 DNA is TGCGCCAGCAGCCAAGATCCCGAGAGCACTGAAGCTTTCTTT.

This chain links TRBV29-1 with TRBJ1-3; 7 bases align to TRBD1. J was trimmed by 3 bases and V by 6 bases; bases with no gene match: 2. The CDR3 covers 12 residues. Germline CDR1 SQVTM, CDR2 ANQGSEA. The CDR3 sequence is CSVRDSGNTIYF. For the CDR3, the DNA is TGCAGCGTGAGGGACAGTGGAAACACCATATATTTT.

This chain connects TRBV5-6 to TRBJ1-2; TRBD1 matches at 7 bases. V was clipped by 4 bases and J by 8 bases; unmatched bases: 8. Germline CDR1 and CDR2: SGHDT and YYEEEE. The CDR3 loop spans 13 amino acids. CDR3 sequence reads: CASSELTGYGYTF. The CDR3 DNA reads as TGTGCCAGCAGCGAACTGACAGGGTACGGCTACACCTTC.